Given below is one TCR beta chain in context. No antigen is known for it. These data are taken from a study of blood T cells in healthy people across ages. Across the study: Template switching caught about one barcoded beta molecule for each two T cells. Study-wide points: Relative to aged donors, long-lived donors carried more naive CD4+ cells and displayed higher diversity.

A second PCR of about 7 to 12 cycles used a sample-barcoded 5' primer and a J-beta primer mix. TCRdb called the 5' RACE reads again in MiXCR, with one record for every CDR3 protein. The profile covers around 500,000 distinct CDR3 sequences, with 45% to 55% appearing a single time and approximately 23% taken by the ten largest. Drawing of peripheral blood yielded 8.5 to 10 milliliters from each donor. This CDR3 has 15 amino acids. From germline, CDR1 is SGHRS and CDR2 YFSETQ. Trimming removed 0 bases from V and 5 bases from J, with 12 bases in between. Sequenced material: blood. The receptor comes from a man older than 75 in good health. This chain joins TRBV5-1 and TRBJ2-1; D might be TRBD1 (5 bases). CDR3 amino acids: CASSLEWGADNEQFF. CDR3 DNA: TGCGCCAGCAGCTTGGAGTGGGGCGCGGACAATGAGCAGTTCTTC.